Below are 21 T cell receptor beta chains sequenced from a single sample in a study of shared clonotypes between healthy human individuals. Produced via immunoSEQ multiplex PCR; TCRdb's table is partial and in-frame only. In the table there are 2 million to 2.5 million clones, approximately 96% of which are singletons. The sequenced sample was naive CD4+ T cells sorted from blood. Stated subset: CD45RA+ positively selected. Receptor source: a young man in good health.

The chain combines TRBV2 with TRBJ2-1; no definite D call. This CDR3 is built from 11 residues. Trimming pared 7 bases from V and 9 bases from J, leaving 10 bases between. In germline, CDR1 is SNHLY, CDR2 FYNNEI. CDR3 coding DNA: TGTGCCAGCAACCCAGCCACTGAGCAGTTCTTC. This translates into CASNPATEQFF.

The chain has TRBV10-3 and TRBJ1-5; D is unclear. The germline CDR1 and CDR2 sequences are ENHRY and SYGVKD. The V and J ends lost 10 bases and 4 bases respectively, with 14 bases between them. The CDR3 contains 13 residues. CDR3 DNA sequence: TGTGCCACCGAGGTTGGAGGGAATCAGCCCCAGCATTTT. It encodes CATEVGGNQPQHF.

The chain joins TRBV5-6 to TRBJ2-1; D is unclear. Germline V gene lookup returns CDR1 SGHDT and CDR2 YYEEEE. CDR3 length equals 17 residues. V dropped 4 bases and J dropped 0 bases, with 17 bases sitting between them. Here the CDR3 reads CASSGLGNFSSYNEQFF. The DNA for the CDR3 is TGTGCCAGCAGCGGGTTGGGCAATTTTAGCTCCTACAATGAGCAGTTCTTC.

This chain uses TRBV5-6 with TRBJ2-7; possible D gene TRBD2, 7 bases. V lost 4 bases and J 5 bases, leaving 19 bases between the germline ends. The CDR3 is 15 residues long. Germline CDR1 and CDR2: SGHDT and YYEEEE. The chain's CDR3 is CASSPVGGAGNEQYF. CDR3 in DNA: TGTGCCAGCAGCCCGGTGGGGGGGGCCGGGAACGAGCAGTACTTC.

This chain uses TRBV4-1 with TRBJ2-1; 10 bases align to TRBD2. Germline V gene data show CDR1 as MGHRA and CDR2 as YSYEKL. With V trimmed by 4 bases and J by 0 bases, 12 bases remained unmatched. The CDR3 length is 19 residues. This CDR3 reads CASSLGPAGGISSYNEQFF. As DNA, the CDR3 is TGCGCCAGCAGCCTGGGACCAGCGGGGGGGATTAGCTCCTACAATGAGCAGTTCTTC.

The chain recombines TRBV5-6 with TRBJ1-4; 10 bases fit TRBD1. The ends lost 4 bases at V and 8 bases at J; junction bases unmatched: 8. The CDR3 length is 15 residues. Germline values: CDR1 SGHDT, CDR2 YYEEEE. Written as DNA, the CDR3 is TGTGCCAGCAGCGCCGCCGGGACAGGGGTCGAAAAACTGTTTTTT. Protein sequence: CASSAAGTGVEKLFF. Full variable domain (remainder filled in from reference TRBV5-6 and TRBJ1-4): DAGVTQSPTHLIKTRGQQVTLRCSPKSGHDTVSWYQQALGQGPQFIFQYYEEEERQRGNFPDRFSGHQFPNYSSELNVNALLLGDSALYLCASSAAGTGVEKLFFGSGTQLSVL.

The V gene is TRBV5-6, the J gene TRBJ2-2; 10 nucleotides line up with TRBD2. Germline V CDR1 and CDR2: SGHDT, YYEEEE. Trimming cost V 1 base and J 2 bases; bases outside gene matches: 8. This CDR3 has 18 residues. The CDR3: CASSLFGLAETNTGELFF. CDR3 sequence (DNA): TGTGCCAGCAGCTTGTTTGGACTAGCGGAAACTAACACCGGGGAGCTGTTTTTT.

This chain links TRBV29-1 with TRBJ2-5, with D hard to call. Germline V gene sequence: CDR1 SQVTM, CDR2 ANQGSEA. The CDR3 runs 10 residues. Trimming shortened V by 4 bases and J by 4 bases, and 4 bases separated the two germline ends. In DNA, the CDR3 is TGCAGCGTTGCAGGAGAGACCCAGTACTTC. Its protein product is CSVAGETQYF.

V is TRBV5-1 and J is TRBJ2-1; TRBD2 aligns across 11 bases. Looked up from germline, CDR1 is SGHRS and CDR2 is YFSETQ. The length of the CDR3 is 19 residues. V lost 4 bases and J lost 5; bases outside the gene matches: 17. The CDR3 here is CASSPARAWGTSGHNEQFF. The CDR3 DNA reads TGCGCCAGCAGCCCGGCGAGGGCTTGGGGGACTAGCGGCCACAATGAGCAGTTCTTC.

The gene calls are TRBV6-5 and TRBJ2-7; D remains ambiguous. Germline values: CDR1 MNHEY, CDR2 SVGAGI. This CDR3 spans 12 amino acids. V dropped 4 bases and J dropped 7 bases, with 11 bases sitting between them. CDR3 region: CASSFTSGEQYF. In DNA, the CDR3 is TGTGCCAGCAGTTTCACCTCTGGAGAGCAGTACTTC.

With regard to this clone: The sample holds other DNA sequences that translate to the same CDR3. The chain uses TRBV7-9 and TRBJ1-2; D not certain. CDR3 size: 14 residues. CDR1 and CDR2 (germline): SEHNR, FQNEAQ (reference sequence). V was trimmed by 1 base and J by 1 base, leaving 7 bases between them. The CDR3 DNA sequence: TGTGCCAGCAGCTTAGAGGGTTATAACTATGGCTACACCTTC. Protein product: CASSLEGYNYGYTF.

This CDR3 is CASSSPGTVDNSPLHF. CDR3 sequence (DNA): TGTGCCAGCAGTTCCCCGGGGACGGTCGATAATTCACCCCTCCACTTT. This sequence joins TRBV6-6 and TRBJ1-6; possibly TRBD1 for D (5 bases). The V end was cut by 4 bases, the J end by 5 bases, with 15 bases between. Per germline, CDR1 MNHNY and CDR2 SVGAGI (reference sequence). The CDR3 has 16 residues.

A word on this clone: In the same sample, other DNA sequences code for this CDR3. The chain couples TRBV4-3 to TRBJ2-3; no clear D gene. Germline assignment: CDR1 LGHNA and CDR2 YSLEER. Trimming removed 0 bases at V and 2 bases at J, with 6 bases between. The CDR3 has 14 residues. The CDR3 spells CASSQDRSTDTQYF. The CDR3, as DNA: TGCGCCAGCAGCCAAGACAGGTCCACAGATACGCAGTATTTT.

With regard to this clone: Other nucleotide sequences from this sample produce the same CDR3. The genes are TRBV2 and TRBJ1-5; tentatively, D is TRBD1 (5 bases). The CDR3 is 11 residues long. Per the germline V gene, CDR1 is SNHLY and CDR2 is FYNNEI. With 6 bases removed from V and 6 bases from J, the gap between germline ends came to 6 bases. For the CDR3, the DNA is TGTGCCAGCAGGGGGGGTCAGCCCCAGCATTTT. Residues: CASRGGQPQHF.

This clone has a single count. This chain joins TRBV2 and TRBJ1-6, with TRBD1 matching over 7 bases. Per the germline V gene, CDR1 is SNHLY and CDR2 is FYNNEI. The CDR3 spans 16 residues. Trimming at V came to 7 bases and at J to 6 bases, leaving 12 bases not matched to a gene. The CDR3 DNA reads as TGTGCCAGCACCATACAGGGGAGCGGTTTTAATTCACCCCTCCACTTT. Amino acids: CASTIQGSGFNSPLHF.

This rearrangement joins TRBV27 to TRBJ2-5; 7 bases align to TRBD1. CDR1 and CDR2 (germline): MNHEY, SMNVEV (reference sequence). Trimming at V came to 2 bases and at J to 7 bases, leaving 22 bases not matched to a gene. The CDR3 has 19 amino acids. In DNA, the CDR3 is TGTGCCAGCAGTTTAAAGAGGACAGGAGGCTCGGAGGCGACAGGGACCCAGTACTTC. This sequence encodes CASSLKRTGGSEATGTQYF.

CDR3 in amino acids: CASSFPIAGGSTDTQYF. The CDR3 DNA is TGTGCCAGCAGCTTTCCCATAGCGGGGGGCAGCACAGATACGCAGTATTTT. The chain employs TRBV7-6 and TRBJ2-3, with 10 bases fitting TRBD2. The J segment lost 0 bases and the V segment lost 3 bases, leaving 6 bases of the junction unmatched. The CDR3 has 17 amino acids. Germline CDR1 is SGHVS and CDR2 is FNYEAQ.

The chain carries TRBV2 and TRBJ2-7; unclear D gene. The CDR3 spans 14 residues. Trimming left V 9 bases short and J 0 bases short, with 15 bases between. Germline V gene sequence: CDR1 SNHLY, CDR2 FYNNEI. The CDR3, as DNA: TGTGCCAGTACTCTGGAAGGTTCCTCCTACGAGCAGTACTTC. As protein: CASTLEGSSYEQYF.

CDR3 region: CASSLGGVNEKLFF. The CDR3 region has the DNA TGTGCCAGCAGCCTCGGGGGGGTTAATGAAAAACTGTTTTTT. The chain recombines TRBV6-1 with TRBJ1-4; maybe TRBD1 (5 bases). Germline loops: CDR1 MNHNS, CDR2 SASEGT. V was pared by 6 bases and J by 4 bases, with 12 bases between. This CDR3 region has 14 residues.

This clone has just one count. The chain couples TRBV5-4 to TRBJ2-2; TRBD1 aligns across 7 bases. CDR1 and CDR2 from the germline V gene are SGHNT and YYREEE (reference sequence). The V and J ends lost 5 bases and 6 bases, in that order; junction bases with no gene match: 13. CDR3 length: 16 residues. CDR3 protein: CASRPAGGSSAGELFF. Here the CDR3 DNA reads TGTGCCAGCAGACCGGCAGGGGGTTCCAGTGCCGGGGAGCTGTTTTTT.

This chain joins TRBV11-2 and TRBJ2-5; D remains ambiguous. In germline, CDR1 is SGHAT, CDR2 FQNNGV. The CDR3 length is 12 residues. The V gene lost 2 bases and the J gene lost 2 bases, with 3 bases spanning the gap. The CDR3, as DNA: TGTGCCAGCAGCTTATGGCAAGAGACCCAGTACTTC. Translated, it gives CASSLWQETQYF.